The 26 T cell receptor beta chains listed next were all sequenced from one sample in a study of OX40 agonist ivuxolimab in advanced cancers. Only in-frame clones appear in the TCRdb table, and some are missing; sequencing was by immunoSEQ multiplex PCR. This sample yields about 25,000 clones, of which over 70% are seen a single time; 20% to 30% belongs to the top ten. The sample here was CD4+ or CD8+ T cells sorted from blood, taken in a trial of the OX40 agonist ivuxolimab. These receptors were collected from an adult with an advanced solid tumor such as melanoma, head and neck, liver or kidney cancer.

The V and J genes are TRBV5-8 and TRBJ2-2; D unresolved. CDR1 and CDR2 from the germline V gene are SGHTS and YDEGEE. Trimming removed 1 base at V and 0 bases at J, with 4 bases between. There are 14 residues in the CDR3. The CDR3 DNA reads TGTGCCAGCAGCTTGAGACCGAACACCGGGGAGCTGTTTTTT. Translated: CASSLRPNTGELFF.

The chain employs TRBV4-2 and TRBJ2-7; D may match TRBD1 or TRBD2 (6 bases each). The germline V gene encodes CDR1 LGHNA and CDR2 YNFKEQ. This CDR3 comprises 16 residues. V was shortened by 5 bases and J by 0 bases, with 17 bases between the two germline ends. This CDR3 is CASSTAGHYYSYEQYF. The CDR3 nucleotides are TGTGCCAGCAGCACCGCGGGACACTACTACTCCTACGAGCAGTACTTC.

The chain is built from TRBV28 and TRBJ2-5; 9 nucleotides agree with TRBD1. Unmatched junction bases numbered 9, after V lost 8 bases and J lost 5 bases. Germline V CDR1 and CDR2: MDHEN, SYDVKM. This CDR3 has 14 residues. CDR3 in amino acids: CASARTGVIETQYF. CDR3 DNA sequence: TGTGCCAGCGCACGGACAGGGGTTATCGAGACCCAGTACTTC.

V gene TRBV7-9 combines with J gene TRBJ2-7; D is unclear. V was clipped by 4 bases and J by 4 bases, with 8 bases between them. Germline V gene lookup returns CDR1 SEHNR and CDR2 FQNEAQ (reference sequence). The CDR3 spans 12 residues. CDR3 nucleotides: TGTGCCAGCAGCTCGATTTTATACGAGCAGTACTTC. Translating gives CASSSILYEQYF.

The chain joins TRBV5-1 to TRBJ2-5, with 12 bases matching TRBD2. Germline V lookup: CDR1 SGHRS, CDR2 YFSETQ. The ends lost 3 bases at V and 5 bases at J; junction bases unmatched: 8. The CDR3 length is 16 residues. In DNA form, the CDR3 reads TGCGCCAGCAGCTCACCTTGGACTAGCGGGGCGGAGACCCAGTACTTC. Protein product: CASSSPWTSGAETQYF. Based on the CDR3 plus reference TRBV5-1 and TRBJ2-5, the full variable domain is KAGVTQTPRYLIKTRGQQVTLSCSPISGHRSVSWYQQTPGQGLQFLFEYFSETQRNKGNFPGRFSGRQFSNSRSEMNVSTLELGDSALYLCASSSPWTSGAETQYFGPGTRLLVL.

The chain employs TRBV15 and TRBJ1-4; TRBD1 is a possible D gene (5 bases). The CDR3 covers 15 residues. Looked up from germline, CDR1 is LNHNV and CDR2 is YYDKDF (reference sequence). Trimming pared 0 bases from V and 8 bases from J, leaving 13 bases between. CDR3 nucleotides: TGTGCCACCAGCAGAGATAGGGGTTTTGGGGAAAAACTGTTTTTT. This translates into CATSRDRGFGEKLFF.

The rearrangement uses TRBV14 and TRBJ2-1, with D tentatively TRBD2 (7 bases). Germline V gene sequence: CDR1 SGHDN, CDR2 FVKESK. The CDR3 runs to 16 residues. V shed 3 bases and J shed 4 bases, with 16 bases lying between them. CDR3 bases: TGTGCCAGCAGCCACCGAGGGGGGGGAGTATACAATGAGCAGTTCTTC. It codes for CASSHRGGGVYNEQFF.

This clone has only a few counts. The chain joins TRBV19 to TRBJ2-7; the D is unclear. The CDR3 has 11 amino acids. Germline V gives CDR1 LNHDA, CDR2 SQIVND (reference sequence). V was pared by 3 bases and J by 4 bases, with 4 bases between. Written as DNA, the CDR3 is TGTGCCAGTAGTATGGGGTACGAGCAGTACTTC. Protein: CASSMGYEQYF.

As to this clone: Other DNA sequences in this sample translate to the same CDR3. The J gene is TRBJ1-1, the V gene TRBV7-9; no clear D gene. V dropped 6 bases and J dropped 5 bases, with 10 bases sitting between them. This CDR3 region has 12 residues. The V gene's germline CDR1 is SEHNR and CDR2 FQNEAQ (reference sequence). This CDR3 reads CASSFLGTEAFF. The CDR3 region has the DNA TGTGCCAGCAGTTTCTTAGGGACTGAAGCTTTCTTT.

The chain carries TRBV4-1 and TRBJ2-7; 14 bases map to TRBD2. Germline V gene data show CDR1 as MGHRA and CDR2 as YSYEKL. Trimming took 1 base from V and 0 from J; bases not matched to a gene: 8. CDR3 length: 19 amino acids. The CDR3, as DNA: TGCGCCAGCAGCCAAGGCGGACTAGCGGGAGGCTGGAGCTCCTACGAGCAGTACTTC. It translates to CASSQGGLAGGWSSYEQYF.

This clone was found many times. The chain combines TRBV28 with TRBJ1-4; D remains unclear. Germline CDR1 MDHEN, CDR2 SYDVKM. Trimming removed 4 bases at V and 7 bases at J, with 13 bases between. CDR3 length equals 14 residues. This CDR3 reads CASSSLRPIEKLFF. The CDR3 DNA sequence: TGTGCCAGCAGTTCGTTACGTCCTATTGAAAAACTGTTTTTT.

The chain recombines TRBV10-2 with TRBJ1-5; D call uncertain. The germline V gene has CDR1 WSHSY and CDR2 SAAADI. V was clipped by 2 bases and J by 6 bases, with 11 bases between them. CDR3 length: 14 residues. The DNA for the CDR3 is TGCGCCAGCAGTGAGAGTCCAGGCCGTCAGCCCCAGCATTTT. Amino acid sequence: CASSESPGRQPQHF.

The V call is TRBV28, the J call TRBJ1-5; weak D call: TRBD1 (6 bases). Germline CDR1 MDHEN, CDR2 SYDVKM. V was clipped by 8 bases and J by 7 bases, with 24 bases between them. The CDR3 sequence is 16 residues long. CDR3 nucleotide sequence: TGTGCCAGCGGTAAGGGGGTGATGGGGGCAGGGCAGCCCCAGCATTTT. Its protein is CASGKGVMGAGQPQHF.

The chain uses TRBV27 and TRBJ1-1; the D gene is possibly TRBD1 (6 bases). V shed 5 bases and J shed 2 bases, with 18 bases lying between them. Per germline, CDR1 MNHEY and CDR2 SMNVEV (reference sequence). The length of the CDR3 is 16 residues. The CDR3 protein is CASSRKGGGFNTEAFF. The CDR3, as DNA: TGTGCCAGCAGTCGTAAAGGAGGGGGGTTTAACACTGAAGCTTTCTTT.

For the CDR3, the DNA is TGTGCCAGCAGCTTAGGTGGAATGTTGAGACCTGGGGCCAACGTCCTGACTTTC. Its protein product is CASSLGGMLRPGANVLTF. The chain uses TRBV7-9 and TRBJ2-6; no clear D gene. Trimming took 1 base from V and 2 from J, leaving 15 bases between them. CDR3 size: 18 residues. The germline V gene encodes CDR1 SEHNR and CDR2 FQNEAQ (reference sequence).

The chain employs TRBV6-5 and TRBJ2-3; 9 positions agree with TRBD1. This CDR3 has 15 amino acids. Germline CDR1 MNHEY, CDR2 SVGAGI. J was trimmed by 6 bases and V by 6 bases; bases with no gene match: 10. CDR3 in amino acids: CASRLRDRVIDTQYF. DNA of the CDR3: TGTGCCAGCAGGCTCCGGGACAGGGTCATTGATACGCAGTATTTT.

This chain uses TRBV23-1 with TRBJ1-1; TRBD1 agrees at 7 bases. TRBV23-1 counts as an open reading frame of uncertain function. The V gene end was trimmed by 3 bases and the J gene end by 1 base; junction bases not matched to a gene: 11. This CDR3 has 17 amino acids. In nucleotides, the CDR3 is TGCGCCAGCAGTCATCGCCCAAAACAGGGGAGGAACACTGAAGCTTTCTTT. Translated, it gives CASSHRPKQGRNTEAFF.

This chain uses TRBV19 with TRBJ2-7, with 9 bases lining up with TRBD1. J lost 1 base, V lost 3 bases, and 10 bases had no gene match. CDR1 is LNHDA, CDR2 SQIVND, per germline (reference sequence). The CDR3 covers 17 residues. CDR3 amino acids: CASSIYGSGQGSYEQYF. For the CDR3, the DNA is TGTGCCAGTAGTATTTATGGGTCGGGACAGGGTTCCTACGAGCAGTACTTC.

This clone appeared many times. The chain is built from TRBV14 and TRBJ2-1; D uncertain. The CDR3 is made up of 16 amino acids. Trimming took 0 bases from V and 3 from J, leaving 12 bases between them. CDR1 is SGHDN and CDR2 is FVKESK in the germline V gene. CDR3 in DNA: TGTGCCAGCAGCCAAGATGCACCGAAGTTCTACAATGAGCAGTTCTTC. Translation gives CASSQDAPKFYNEQFF. Filled out from reference TRBV14 and TRBJ2-1, the complete variable domain reads EAGVTQFPSHSVIEKGQTVTLRCDPISGHDNLYWYRRVMGKEIKFLLHFVKESKQDESGMPNNRFLAERTGGTYSTLKVQPAELEDSGVYFCASSQDAPKFYNEQFFGPGTRLTVL.

This clone was seen a few times. The same CDR3 can be traced to other DNA sequences in this sample. CDR3 in DNA: TGTGCCAGCAGCGTAGGGGGAGATTATGGCTACACCTTC. This codes for CASSVGGDYGYTF. V gene TRBV9 combines with J gene TRBJ1-2; D is undetermined. Looked up from germline, CDR1 is SGDLS and CDR2 is YYNGEE. V lost 0 bases and J 5 bases, leaving 8 bases between the germline ends. The CDR3 is made up of 13 amino acids.

The chain uses TRBV5-1 and TRBJ2-3; 9 bases fit TRBD1. This CDR3 is built from 15 residues. Germline CDR1 SGHRS, CDR2 YFSETQ. Losses at the gene ends were 2 bases for V and 6 bases for J; bases not matched to a gene: 7. The CDR3 DNA reads as TGCGCCAGCAGCTTTACTGGGACAGGGTCCGATACGCAGTATTTT. Protein product: CASSFTGTGSDTQYF. Complete variable domain (other parts from reference TRBV5-1 and TRBJ2-3): KAGVTQTPRYLIKTRGQQVTLSCSPISGHRSVSWYQQTPGQGLQFLFEYFSETQRNKGNFPGRFSGRQFSNSRSEMNVSTLELGDSALYLCASSFTGTGSDTQYFGPGTRLTVL.

This clone was recorded only once. V usage is TRBV27 and J usage is TRBJ2-3; D is unclear. CDR1 and CDR2 (germline): MNHEY, SMNVEV (reference sequence). The CDR3 loop spans 11 amino acids. V dropped 5 bases and J dropped 5 bases, with 5 bases sitting between them. The CDR3 is CASSGGDTQYF. As DNA, the CDR3 is TGTGCCAGCAGTGGCGGAGATACGCAGTATTTT.

This chain joins TRBV10-2 and TRBJ2-7, with a tentative D call TRBD1 (6 bases). The CDR3 consists of 13 residues. CDR1 WSHSY and CDR2 SAAADI come from the germline V gene. V dropped 3 bases and J dropped 4 bases, with 10 bases sitting between them. CDR3: CASSEGGVYEQYF. CDR3 coding DNA: TGCGCCAGCAGTGAAGGGGGAGTTTACGAGCAGTACTTC.

V and J are TRBV5-6 and TRBJ1-6; no reliable D call. The V and J ends lost 1 base and 8 bases respectively, with 4 bases between them. Germline CDR1 and CDR2: SGHDT and YYEEEE. The CDR3 spans 12 residues. CDR3 nucleotide sequence: TGTGCCAGCAGCTTGTGGGATTCACCCCTCCACTTT. Translated, it gives CASSLWDSPLHF.

The chain links TRBV7-2 to TRBJ2-7; D perhaps matches TRBD2 (6 bases). Germline CDR1 SGHTA, CDR2 FQGNSA. The CDR3 runs to 14 residues. This CDR3 is CATRSVQGGYEQYF. The CDR3 DNA is TGTGCTACCAGATCGGTCCAGGGAGGCTACGAGCAGTACTTC.

The rearrangement joins TRBV4-3 to TRBJ1-1; tentative D call: TRBD1 (5 bases). The germline V gene has CDR1 LGHNA and CDR2 YSLEER. V lost 0 bases and J 1 base, leaving 15 bases between the germline ends. This CDR3 spans 17 amino acids. The CDR3 spells CASSQELPGTGNTEAFF. The CDR3 coding sequence is TGCGCCAGCAGCCAAGAGTTGCCCGGGACGGGGAACACTGAAGCTTTCTTT.